Presented here are 16 T cell receptor beta chains from one specimen sequenced in a study of cytomegalovirus exposure and HLA in healthy donors. The PCR had 60 Vbeta and 13 Jbeta primers. Using immunoSEQ multiplex PCR, the repertoire was profiled, and TCRdb retains in-frame clones only, with some absent. Seen here are 100,000 to 120,000 clones, approximately 79% observed once, and the top ten hold roughly 6.2%. Input material: PBMCs. All receptors derive from a man aged 25 to 40 in good health and CMV-seropositive.

This sequence joins TRBV19 and TRBJ1-1, with TRBD1 as a possible D gene (5 bases). This CDR3 comprises 13 residues. In germline, CDR1 is LNHDA, CDR2 SQIVND (reference sequence). The V gene lost 7 bases and the J gene lost 7 bases, with 16 bases spanning the gap. This chain's CDR3 is CASTADTANEAFF. CDR3 nucleotide sequence: TGTGCCAGTACCGCGGACACGGCTAATGAAGCTTTCTTT.

The chain is built from TRBV6-5 and TRBJ2-2, with D possibly matching TRBD2 (5 bases). V lost 2 bases and J 4 bases, leaving 11 bases between the germline ends. Germline CDR1 is MNHEY and CDR2 is SVGAGI. CDR3 length: 15 residues. The CDR3 region has the DNA TGTGCCAGCAGTTACCGGGAACTAGGCACCGGGGAGCTGTTTTTT. As protein: CASSYRELGTGELFF.

Only one count was recorded for this clone. This rearrangement joins TRBV5-5 to TRBJ1-6; no reliable D call. The CDR3 is made up of 15 amino acids. The germline V and J ends were trimmed by 1 base and 0 bases, with 5 bases remaining between them. Germline values: CDR1 SGHKS, CDR2 YYEKEE (reference sequence). The CDR3 is CASSLSSSYNSPLHF. DNA of the CDR3: TGTGCCAGCAGCTTGTCCAGCTCCTATAATTCACCCCTCCACTTT.

The rearrangement uses TRBV19 and TRBJ1-1, with 9 bases lining up with TRBD1. The CDR3 has 12 amino acids. Germline assignment: CDR1 LNHDA and CDR2 SQIVND (reference sequence). With 10 bases clipped from V and 3 bases from J, the junction kept 3 bases outside the gene matches. The CDR3 DNA is TGTGCCACTCGGACAGGGGACACTGAAGCTTTCTTT. Amino acids: CATRTGDTEAFF. The full variable domain, its missing parts supplied by reference TRBV19 and TRBJ1-1, is DGGITQSPKYLFRKEGQNVTLSCEQNLNHDAMYWYRQDPGQGLRLIYYSQIVNDFQKGDIAEGYSVSREKKESFPLTVTSAQKNPTAFYLCATRTGDTEAFFGQGTRLTVV.

The chain has TRBV6-4 and TRBJ2-4; TRBD1 matches 10 bases. The CDR3 contains 16 residues. V shed 6 bases and J 2 bases; nucleotides not matched to a gene: 7. Germline lookup yields CDR1 MRHNA and CDR2 SNTAGT. In DNA form, the CDR3 reads TGTGCCAGCAGAGCAAGACAGGGGGCGTCCAAAAACATTCAGTACTTC. This translates into CASRARQGASKNIQYF.

This rearrangement joins TRBV19 to TRBJ2-2; tentative D call: TRBD2 (6 bases). Germline assignment: CDR1 LNHDA and CDR2 SQIVND (reference sequence). V was clipped by 6 bases and J by 4 bases, with 18 bases between them. This CDR3 is 16 amino acids long. CDR3 in amino acids: CASSPSAGRITGELFF. DNA for the CDR3: TGTGCCAGTAGCCCCTCGGCGGGACGAATCACCGGGGAGCTGTTTTTT.

This clone was observed a handful of times. V usage is TRBV5-1 and J usage is TRBJ2-3; possible D gene TRBD2, 7 bases. Germline V gene lookup returns CDR1 SGHRS and CDR2 YFSETQ. CDR3 length: 17 residues. The V end lost 4 bases, the J end lost 4 bases, and 22 bases lay between the germline ends. The CDR3 protein is CASSPMSGGGLPDTQYF. The CDR3 nucleotides read TGCGCCAGCAGCCCAATGAGCGGCGGGGGCCTCCCAGATACGCAGTATTTT. The variable domain in full, with the rest retrieved from reference TRBV5-1 and TRBJ2-3, is KAGVTQTPRYLIKTRGQQVTLSCSPISGHRSVSWYQQTPGQGLQFLFEYFSETQRNKGNFPGRFSGRQFSNSRSEMNVSTLELGDSALYLCASSPMSGGGLPDTQYFGPGTRLTVL.

The genes are TRBV28 and TRBJ2-1; 12 bases fit TRBD1. The CDR3 runs 16 residues. J lost 8 bases, V lost 4 bases, and 9 bases had no gene match. Germline V gene sequence: CDR1 MDHEN, CDR2 SYDVKM. CDR3 nucleotides: TGTGCCAGCAGTTGGGGGGGACAGGGGGCAAACGATGAGCAGTTCTTC. It encodes CASSWGGQGANDEQFF. Supplemented by reference TRBV28 and TRBJ2-1, the full variable domain reads DVKVTQSSRYLVKRTGEKVFLECVQDMDHENMFWYRQDPGLGLRLIYFSYDVKMKEKGDIPEGYSVSREKKERFSLILESASTNQTSMYLCASSWGGQGANDEQFFGPGTRLTVL.

The chain recombines TRBV7-3 with TRBJ2-3, with D perhaps TRBD1 (6 bases). Per germline, CDR1 SGHTA and CDR2 FQGTGA. The V gene lost 5 bases and the J gene lost 5 bases, with 20 bases spanning the gap. The CDR3 sequence is 16 residues long. The CDR3 loop is CASSPNGRGEGDTQYF. The CDR3 coding sequence is TGTGCCAGCAGCCCCAACGGCAGGGGCGAGGGAGATACGCAGTATTTT.

This chain uses TRBV4-1 with TRBJ2-3; D remains unclear. V lost 4 bases and J lost 0, with 14 bases in between. The length of the CDR3 is 16 residues. Germline CDR1 reads MGHRA; CDR2 reads YSYEKL. CDR3 residues: CASSPTETISTDTQYF. The CDR3 DNA reads TGCGCCAGCAGCCCAACCGAGACAATTAGCACAGATACGCAGTATTTT.

This chain connects TRBV27 to TRBJ1-4; 11 positions agree with TRBD1. The V and J ends lost 2 bases and 7 bases, in that order; junction bases with no gene match: 3. Germline V gene lookup returns CDR1 MNHEY and CDR2 SMNVEV (reference sequence). There are 15 residues in the CDR3. In DNA form, the CDR3 reads TGTGCCAGCAGTTTACTTGGGACAGGGGGTGAAAAACTGTTTTTT. It codes for CASSLLGTGGEKLFF.

This clone was detected only once. The chain links TRBV5-1 to TRBJ2-1; perhaps TRBD1 as D (5 bases). The CDR3 contains 13 residues. The ends were cut back, 3 bases at V and 9 bases at J, with 13 bases in the middle. Germline V gives CDR1 SGHRS, CDR2 YFSETQ. The CDR3 DNA reads TGCGCCAGCAGCTCGTTACCTAGGGGTGAGCAGTTCTTC. As protein: CASSSLPRGEQFF.

The rearrangement joins TRBV13 to TRBJ1-6; no clear D. Germline V gene sequence: CDR1 PRHDT, CDR2 FYEKMQ (reference sequence). The CDR3 length is 12 residues. V lost 6 bases and J 10 bases, leaving 10 bases between the germline ends. CDR3: CASSPRGSPLHF. The DNA for the CDR3 is TGTGCCAGCAGTCCCCGGGGATCACCCCTCCACTTT.

DNA of the CDR3: TGTGCCAGCAGCCCGGGACAGCCTAACTATGGCTACACCTTC. Translation: CASSPGQPNYGYTF. The chain joins TRBV7-2 to TRBJ1-2; 7 bases agree with TRBD1. V was pared by 5 bases and J by 0 bases, with 3 bases of the junction left unmatched. The CDR3 covers 14 residues. Germline V gene lookup returns CDR1 SGHTA and CDR2 FQGNSA. The whole variable domain, remainder taken from reference TRBV7-2 and TRBJ1-2, is GAGVSQSPSNKVTEKGKDVELRCDPISGHTALYWYRQSLGQGLEFLIYFQGNSAPDKSGLPSDRFSAERTGGSVSTLTIQRTQQEDSAVYLCASSPGQPNYGYTFGSGTRLTVV.

This chain links TRBV27 with TRBJ1-1, with D hard to call. The CDR3 has 12 residues. Between the trimmed V and J ends, which lost 1 base and 8 bases, there was a span of 8 bases. Germline V lookup: CDR1 MNHEY, CDR2 SMNVEV (reference sequence). CDR3 amino acids: CASSLYGREAFF. The CDR3 DNA is TGTGCCAGCAGTTTATACGGCAGGGAAGCTTTCTTT.

This clone appeared once. The chain is built from TRBV5-4 and TRBJ2-7; 9 bases agree with TRBD1. Germline lookup yields CDR1 SGHNT and CDR2 YYREEE (reference sequence). The trim removed 4 bases at V and 6 bases at J, leaving 11 bases unmatched. The CDR3 is 15 residues long. CDR3 amino acids: CASSKDRGPGGEQYF. The DNA for the CDR3 is TGTGCCAGCAGCAAGGACAGGGGTCCAGGAGGCGAGCAGTACTTC.